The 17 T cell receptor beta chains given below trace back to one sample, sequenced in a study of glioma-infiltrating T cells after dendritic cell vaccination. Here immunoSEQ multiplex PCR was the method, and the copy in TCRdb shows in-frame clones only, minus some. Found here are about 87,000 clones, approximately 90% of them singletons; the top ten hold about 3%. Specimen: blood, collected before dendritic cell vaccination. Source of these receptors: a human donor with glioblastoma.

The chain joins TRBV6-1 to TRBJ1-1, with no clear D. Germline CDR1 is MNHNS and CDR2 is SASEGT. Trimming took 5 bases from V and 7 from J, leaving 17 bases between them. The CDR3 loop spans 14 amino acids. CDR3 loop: CASSSTLKSGEAFF. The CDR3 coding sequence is TGTGCCAGCAGTTCGACCCTTAAGTCGGGTGAAGCTTTCTTT.

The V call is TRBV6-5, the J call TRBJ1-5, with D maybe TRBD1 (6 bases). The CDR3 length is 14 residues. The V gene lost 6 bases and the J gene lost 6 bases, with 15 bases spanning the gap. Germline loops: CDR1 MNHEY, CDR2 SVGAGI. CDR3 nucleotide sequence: TGTGCCAGCAGGAAACAGGGTCAGGGTCAGCCCCAGCATTTT. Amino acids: CASRKQGQGQPQHF.

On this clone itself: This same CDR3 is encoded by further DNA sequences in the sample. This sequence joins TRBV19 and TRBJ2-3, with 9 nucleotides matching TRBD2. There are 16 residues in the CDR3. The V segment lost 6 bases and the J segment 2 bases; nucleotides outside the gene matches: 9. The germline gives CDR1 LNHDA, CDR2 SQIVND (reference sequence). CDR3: CASSKGAGGFTDTQYF. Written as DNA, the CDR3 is TGTGCCAGTAGCAAAGGGGCGGGGGGGTTCACAGATACGCAGTATTTT.

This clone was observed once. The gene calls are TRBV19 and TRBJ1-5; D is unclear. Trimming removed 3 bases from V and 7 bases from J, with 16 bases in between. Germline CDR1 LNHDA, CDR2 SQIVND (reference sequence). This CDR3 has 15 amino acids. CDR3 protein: CASSIGRSRVQPQHF. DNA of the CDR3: TGTGCCAGTAGTATCGGGAGGAGTAGAGTACAGCCCCAGCATTTT.

For the CDR3, the DNA is TGTGCCAGCGGAACAGGGATGGGAAGTGGCTACACCTTC. Protein sequence: CASGTGMGSGYTF. V and J are TRBV6-5 and TRBJ1-2; D is perhaps TRBD1 (6 bases). There are 13 residues in the CDR3. Germline-derived CDR1 and CDR2 are MNHEY and SVGAGI. The V and J ends lost 8 bases and 7 bases respectively, with 17 bases between them.

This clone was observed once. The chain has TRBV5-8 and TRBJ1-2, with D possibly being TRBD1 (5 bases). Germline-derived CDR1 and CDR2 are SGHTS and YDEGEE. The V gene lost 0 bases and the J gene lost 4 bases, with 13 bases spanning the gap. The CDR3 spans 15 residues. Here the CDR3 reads CASSLALGPVYGYTF. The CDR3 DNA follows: TGTGCCAGCAGCTTGGCCCTGGGGCCTGTCTATGGCTACACCTTC.

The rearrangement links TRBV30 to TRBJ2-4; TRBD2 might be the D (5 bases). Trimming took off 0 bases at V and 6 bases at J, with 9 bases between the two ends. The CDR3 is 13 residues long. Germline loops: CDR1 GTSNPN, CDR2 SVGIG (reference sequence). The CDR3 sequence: CAWSVRGGNIQYF. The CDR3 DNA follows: TGTGCCTGGAGTGTACGGGGTGGAAACATTCAGTACTTC. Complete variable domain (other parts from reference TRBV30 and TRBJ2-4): SQTIHQWPATLVQPVGSPLSLECTVEGTSNPNLYWYRQAAGRGLQLLFYSVGIGQISSEVPQNLSASRPQDRQFILSSKKLLLSDSGFYLCAWSVRGGNIQYFGAGTRLSVL.

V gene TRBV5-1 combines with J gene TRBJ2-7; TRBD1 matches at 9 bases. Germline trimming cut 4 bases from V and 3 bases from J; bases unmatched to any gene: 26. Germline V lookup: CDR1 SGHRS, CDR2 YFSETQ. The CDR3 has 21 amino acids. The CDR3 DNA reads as TGCGCCAGCAGCCCTAACCCTCCGACAGGGGGTTTTGTGTCAACAGGCTACGAGCAGTACTTC. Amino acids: CASSPNPPTGGFVSTGYEQYF.

In DNA form, the CDR3 reads TGTGCCAGCAGATCGCACGACAGCTCGATTCAGTACTTC. This encodes CASRSHDSSIQYF. The chain joins TRBV6-5 to TRBJ2-4, with a tentative D call TRBD1 (5 bases). Germline-derived CDR1 and CDR2 are MNHEY and SVGAGI. V was cut by 6 bases and J by 10 bases, with 16 bases left in between. The CDR3 extends over 13 amino acids.

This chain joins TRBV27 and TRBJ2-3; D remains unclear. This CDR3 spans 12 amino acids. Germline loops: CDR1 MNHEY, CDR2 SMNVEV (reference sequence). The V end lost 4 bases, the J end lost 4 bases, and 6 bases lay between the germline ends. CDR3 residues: CASSSSADTQYF. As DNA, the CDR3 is TGTGCCAGCAGTTCTAGTGCAGATACGCAGTATTTT.

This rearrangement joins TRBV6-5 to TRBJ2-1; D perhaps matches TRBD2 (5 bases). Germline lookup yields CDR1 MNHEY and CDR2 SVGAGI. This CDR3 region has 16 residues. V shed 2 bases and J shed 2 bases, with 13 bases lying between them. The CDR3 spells CASSYAPDLTYNEQFF. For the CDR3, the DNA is TGTGCCAGCAGTTACGCTCCGGACTTAACCTACAATGAGCAGTTCTTC.

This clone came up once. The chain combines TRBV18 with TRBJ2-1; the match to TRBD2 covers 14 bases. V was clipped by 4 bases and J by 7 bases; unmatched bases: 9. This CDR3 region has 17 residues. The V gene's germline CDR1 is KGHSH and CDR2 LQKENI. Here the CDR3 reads CASSLWTSGGSRNEQFF. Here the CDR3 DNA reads TGTGCCAGCTCACTGTGGACTAGCGGGGGGTCGCGTAATGAGCAGTTCTTC. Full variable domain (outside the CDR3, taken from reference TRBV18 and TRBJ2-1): NAGVMQNPRHLVRRRGQEARLRCSPMKGHSHVYWYRQLPEEGLKFMVYLQKENIIDESGMPKERFSAEFPKEGPSILRIQQVVRGDSAAYFCASSLWTSGGSRNEQFFGPGTRLTVL.

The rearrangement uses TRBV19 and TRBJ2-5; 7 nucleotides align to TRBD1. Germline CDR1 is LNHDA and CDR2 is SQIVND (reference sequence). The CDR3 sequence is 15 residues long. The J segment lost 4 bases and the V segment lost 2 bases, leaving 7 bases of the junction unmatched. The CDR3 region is CASSINRGSGETQYF. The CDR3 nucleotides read TGTGCCAGTAGTATAAACAGGGGTAGTGGAGAGACCCAGTACTTC.

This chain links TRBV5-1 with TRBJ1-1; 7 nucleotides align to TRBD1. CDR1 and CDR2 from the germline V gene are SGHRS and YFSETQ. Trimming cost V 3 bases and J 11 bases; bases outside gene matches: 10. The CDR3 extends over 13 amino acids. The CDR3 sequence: CASSSEGAGDAFF. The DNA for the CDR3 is TGCGCCAGCAGCTCGGAGGGGGCAGGCGACGCTTTCTTT. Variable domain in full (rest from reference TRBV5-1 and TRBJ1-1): KAGVTQTPRYLIKTRGQQVTLSCSPISGHRSVSWYQQTPGQGLQFLFEYFSETQRNKGNFPGRFSGRQFSNSRSEMNVSTLELGDSALYLCASSSEGAGDAFFGQGTRLTVV.

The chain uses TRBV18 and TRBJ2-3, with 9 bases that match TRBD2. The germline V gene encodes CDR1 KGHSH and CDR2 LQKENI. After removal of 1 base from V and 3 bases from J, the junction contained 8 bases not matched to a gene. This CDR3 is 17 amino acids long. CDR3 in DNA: TGTGCCAGCTCACCACAGGCTAGCGGGGCAATGACAGATACGCAGTATTTT. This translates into CASSPQASGAMTDTQYF.

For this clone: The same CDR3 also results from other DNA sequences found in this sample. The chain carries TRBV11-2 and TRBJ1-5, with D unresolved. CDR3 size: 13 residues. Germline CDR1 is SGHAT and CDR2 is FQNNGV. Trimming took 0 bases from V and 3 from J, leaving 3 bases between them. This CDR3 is CASSLEANQPQHF. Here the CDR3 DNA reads TGTGCCAGCAGCTTAGAGGCCAATCAGCCCCAGCATTTT.

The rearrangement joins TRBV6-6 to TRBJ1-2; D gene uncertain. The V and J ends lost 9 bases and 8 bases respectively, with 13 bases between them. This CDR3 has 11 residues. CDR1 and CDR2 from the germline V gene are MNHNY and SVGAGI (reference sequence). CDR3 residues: CASGLVGGYTF. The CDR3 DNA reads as TGTGCCAGTGGTCTCGTGGGCGGCTACACCTTC.